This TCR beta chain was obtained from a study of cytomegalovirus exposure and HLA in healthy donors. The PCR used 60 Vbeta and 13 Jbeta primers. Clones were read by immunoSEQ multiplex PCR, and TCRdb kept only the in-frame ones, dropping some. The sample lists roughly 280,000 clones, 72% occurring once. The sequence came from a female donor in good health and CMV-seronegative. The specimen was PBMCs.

In nucleotides, the CDR3 is TGTGCCAGCAGTTACGGACAGAACAATGAGCAGTTCTTC. This sequence encodes CASSYGQNNEQFF. This sequence joins TRBV6-6 and TRBJ2-1; the D gene is possibly TRBD1 (6 bases). CDR3 length: 13 residues. Trimming shortened V by 2 bases and J by 5 bases, and 7 bases separated the two germline ends. The germline V gene encodes CDR1 MNHNY and CDR2 SVGAGI (reference sequence).